Below, 10 T cell receptor beta chains from the same sample are listed, as sequenced in a study of regulatory T cells in long-lasting Graves disease. Through Arm-PCR of CDR3 regions and iRepertoire HTBI primers, TCR beta libraries were built. TCRdb passed the multiplex PCR reads through MiXCR, listing each CDR3 protein once. The sample comprises approximately 540,000 distinct CDR3 sequences, around 12% of which are singletons, and roughly 8.2% rests with the top ten. Sample time point: newly diagnosed GD, antithyroid drugs for less than 3 months. Researchers made the TCR library from RNA that was extracted from PBMCs. The same data also went into a second study, on T cells in Graves' hyperthyroidism and ophthalmopathy.

This specimen consisted of peripheral blood mononuclear cells (PBMCs), obtained at new diagnosis, from a patient treated with antithyroid drugs. The source of these receptors is a woman in her 30s with Graves disease.

Only one count was recorded for this clonotype. The CDR3 does not end in the conserved phenylalanine or tryptophan, so this is likely a read error. The CDR3 DNA reads TGTGCCAGCAGCCTGAGGACCCGGGCGAACACCGGGGAGCTGTTTTCT. It encodes CASSLRTRANTGELFS. The chain is built from TRBV7-9 and TRBJ2-2, with unresolved D. V was cut by 5 bases and J by 0 bases, with 13 bases left in between. Germline V gene data show CDR1 as SEHNR and CDR2 as FQNEAQ (reference sequence). The CDR3 length is 16 residues.

This clonotype was detected many times. The V gene is TRBV12-3 or TRBV12-4, the J gene TRBJ1-1; no firm D call. Trimming left V 6 bases short and J 1 base short, with 9 bases between. This CDR3 contains 13 residues. The DNA of the CDR3 is TGTGCCAGCAGCTTCGGTGAGAACACTGAAGCTTTCTTT. Its protein product is CASSFGENTEAFF.

The sample holds a few counts of this clonotype. J is TRBJ2-1 and V is TRBV7-9; TRBD2 aligns across 12 bases. Germline loops: CDR1 SEHNR, CDR2 FQNEAQ (reference sequence). Trimming took 5 bases from V and 7 from J; bases not matched to a gene: 6. The CDR3 covers 15 residues. The CDR3 region has the DNA TGTGCCAGCAGCAAGACTAGCGGGAGTTCAAATGAGCAGTTCTTC. This codes for CASSKTSGSSNEQFF. The full variable domain, rest sourced from reference TRBV7-9 and TRBJ2-1, is DTGVSQNPRHKITKRGQNVTFRCDPISEHNRLYWYRQTLGQGPEFLTYFQNEAQLEKSRLLSDRFSAERPKGSFSTLEIQRTEQGDSAMYLCASSKTSGSSNEQFFGPGTRLTVL.

This chain links TRBV4-3 with TRBJ1-1, with D uncertain. Germline V gene lookup returns CDR1 LGHNA and CDR2 YSLEER. The CDR3 is made up of 14 amino acids. V shed 0 bases and J shed 11 bases, with 16 bases lying between them. For the CDR3, the DNA is TGCGCCAGCAGCCAAGATCGGGCAGGCCCAGTGGCTTTCTTT. It specifies CASSQDRAGPVAFF.

V and J are TRBV6-2 or TRBV6-3 and TRBJ2-1; 7 nucleotides match TRBD2. Germline V lookup: CDR1 MNHEY, CDR2 SVGEGT. The CDR3 has 15 amino acids. V lost 7 bases to trimming and J lost 5 bases; unmatched junction nucleotides: 11. CDR3 sequence: CASTPWGGANNEQFF. The CDR3 region has the DNA TGTGCCAGCACCCCGTGGGGGGGAGCGAACAATGAGCAGTTCTTC.

This clonotype was detected many times. The J gene is TRBJ1-2, the V gene TRBV27; tentative D call: TRBD1 (5 bases). This CDR3 comprises 13 residues. V was trimmed by 3 bases and J by 8 bases, leaving 13 bases between them. CDR1 and CDR2 from the germline V gene are MNHEY and SMNVEV (reference sequence). The CDR3 sequence is CASSFGQGRGYTF. DNA of the CDR3: TGTGCCAGCAGTTTTGGGCAGGGTCGAGGCTACACCTTC.

This clonotype was seen many times. The chain recombines TRBV2 with TRBJ2-5; 8 bases align to TRBD2. This CDR3 comprises 15 residues. The junction had 8 bases not matched to a gene; V was cut back by 6 bases and J by 2 bases. Germline-derived CDR1 and CDR2 are SNHLY and FYNNEI. The CDR3 loop is CASSDPGLGQETQYF. CDR3 bases: TGTGCCAGCAGCGACCCGGGACTAGGGCAAGAGACCCAGTACTTC.

The J gene is TRBJ1-1, the V gene TRBV5-6, with D perhaps matching TRBD1 (5 bases). This CDR3 comprises 15 residues. Germline V gene data show CDR1 as SGHDT and CDR2 as YYEEEE. Deletions cut 2 bases from V and 3 bases from J, with 14 bases between. CDR3 coding DNA: TGTGCCAGCAGCTTCGGAGGGGCCTGGGACACTGAAGCTTTCTTT. Protein sequence: CASSFGGAWDTEAFF.

There are many counts of this clonotype. The V call is TRBV5-1, the J call TRBJ1-1, with TRBD1 identical over 7 bases. V lost 3 bases and J lost 12; bases outside the gene matches: 11. There are 13 residues in the CDR3. Germline-derived CDR1 and CDR2 are SGHRS and YFSETQ. CDR3 region: CASSSGTDIGTFF. Here the CDR3 DNA reads TGCGCCAGCAGCTCCGGGACAGACATTGGAACTTTCTTT.

This clonotype was counted between two and nine times. The chain employs TRBV5-1 and TRBJ2-5, with D possibly matching TRBD2 (5 bases). Germline values: CDR1 SGHRS, CDR2 YFSETQ. Trimming took 4 bases from V and 1 from J, leaving 14 bases between them. This CDR3 contains 15 residues. The CDR3 protein is CASSRPGVAQETQYF. In nucleotides, the CDR3 is TGCGCCAGCAGCAGACCCGGGGTGGCCCAAGAGACCCAGTACTTC.